This T cell receptor beta chain derives from a study of blood T cell repertoires in COVID-19. About the study: PBMCs, B-cell-depleted T cells, or T cells provided the cDNA or gDNA that made up the material.

The table came from immunoSEQ multiplex PCR; TCRdb's copy has only in-frame clones and leaves some out. Seen here are 160,000 or so clones, under 90% observed once, and the top ten hold approximately 18%. The receptor was derived from a man between 60 and 75 years old who had recovered from COVID-19. Sequenced material: PBMCs or T cells enriched from blood (not recorded which).

Written as DNA, the CDR3 is TGTGCCAGCAGCTTGGATACGGGGGGGACCGCCTACGAGCAGTACTTC. It yields the protein CASSLDTGGTAYEQYF. This chain joins TRBV5-5 and TRBJ2-7, with 8 bases matching TRBD2. This CDR3 spans 16 amino acids. Per the germline V gene, CDR1 is SGHKS and CDR2 is YYEKEE (reference sequence). The J segment lost 2 bases and the V segment lost 0 bases, leaving 7 bases of the junction unmatched.